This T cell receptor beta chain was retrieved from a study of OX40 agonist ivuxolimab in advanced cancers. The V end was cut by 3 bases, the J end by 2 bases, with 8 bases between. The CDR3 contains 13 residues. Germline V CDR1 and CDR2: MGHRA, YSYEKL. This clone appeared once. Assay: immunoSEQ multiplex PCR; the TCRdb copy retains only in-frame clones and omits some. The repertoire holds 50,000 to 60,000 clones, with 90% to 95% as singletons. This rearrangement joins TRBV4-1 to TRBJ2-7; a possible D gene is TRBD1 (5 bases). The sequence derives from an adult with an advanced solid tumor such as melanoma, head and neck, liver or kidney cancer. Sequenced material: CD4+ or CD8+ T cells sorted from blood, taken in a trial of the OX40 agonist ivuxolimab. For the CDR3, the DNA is TGCGCCAGCAGCCATACAGGTACCTACGAGCAGTACTTC. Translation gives CASSHTGTYEQYF.